The rows below give T cell receptor beta chains drawn from one sample of a study of response to subunit inactivated influenza vaccine. TCRdb ran MiXCR on the RT-PCR reads and lists one entry per CDR3 protein. This sample yields roughly 760,000 distinct CDR3 sequences, of which 21% are seen a single time; roughly 10% belongs to the top ten. Sequenced material: PBMCs from blood, taken more than 4 days after vaccination. The receptors derive from a man in his fifties who received an inactivated influenza vaccine. The CDR3 runs from the conserved cysteine through the conserved F or W. Fields, in order: clone size, V gene, CDR3 length, CDR3 protein. Clone size is shown for a subset of rows, as once, few, many or a class of expanded clone.

. | TRBV12-3/TRBV12-4 | 14 | CASSQQGAFIGYTF
few | TRBV5-6 | 17 | CASSFLAFYRGRNEQFF
few | TRBV7-9 | 15 | CASSPPIAVLGEQFF
. | TRBV5-1 | 14 | CASSLAGKGDTQYF
. | TRBV18 | 13 | CASSPRESYEQYF
. | TRBV24-1 | 15 | CATSDTGTGTRTQYF
many | TRBV15 | 15 | CATSEGGESADTQYF
once | TRBV4-2 | 17 | CASSQEGGGLNTGELFF
. | TRBV24-1 | 11 | CATSDGYGYTF
. | TRBV7-9 | 13 | CASSLDRSGEQFF
many | TRBV12-3/TRBV12-4 | 13 | CASSLVAGAGYTF
. | TRBV20-1 | 16 | CSAQLRGGVVYNEQFF
few | TRBV3-1 | 18 | CASSQVLTSGRKRNEQFF
few | TRBV28 | 15 | CASSFVSAPSYEQYF
many | TRBV12-3/TRBV12-4 | 13 | CASSLGTGHVLTF
. | TRBV5-6 | 16 | CASSWGTSGLSSEQFF
. | TRBV20-1 | 14 | CSARDGGSVDTQYF
few | TRBV28 | 14 | CASSASRTIYGYTF
few | TRBV6-1 | 13 | CASSEGVAETQYF
few | TRBV29-1 | 16 | CSANRDSLNLNTEAFF
. | TRBV2 | 15 | CASPKEGQGGETQYF
few | TRBV20-1 | 17 | CSARPGLRTSGRDTQYF
few | TRBV20-1 | 14 | CSARYLGANTEAFF
many | TRBV20-1 | 17 | CSARYLGQGGSYNEQFF
many | TRBV20-1 | 16 | CSAFGLAGAEVDTQYF
few | TRBV7-2 | 13 | CASSPRVYGELFF
few | TRBV20-1 | 15 | CSASPPSSYNSPLHF
. | TRBV7-6 | 13 | CASSGTDRGEQYF
. | TRBV6-1 | 13 | CASKSDSGYEQYF
. | TRBV7-2 | 18 | CASSLAFSSGSLADTQYF
. | TRBV24-1 | 14 | CATSDNRGQETQYF
few | TRBV12-3/TRBV12-4 | 16 | CASSIIGKGARNIQYF
many | TRBV6-1 | 14 | CASSPGQGSTEAFF
. | TRBV10-3 | 12 | CATAVNSDTQYF
. | TRBV12-3/TRBV12-4 | 14 | CASSYKTVQETQYF
few | TRBV7-2 | 16 | CASSPTAGVPSDTQYF
. | TRBV28 | 13 | CASSPRIMETQYF
few | TRBV4-3 | 18 | CASSQDLTVSGGGGGLTF
. | TRBV3-1 | 16 | CASSQGGGMFTGELFF
. | TRBV20-1 | 14 | CSASSGAFADTQYF
. | TRBV20-1 | 13 | CSARESALYEQYF
few | TRBV27 | 15 | CASRKDRLYSYEQYF
once | TRBV5-1 | 13 | CASSQRRGREQFF
. | TRBV20-1 | 15 | CSAVEREGVGKTQYF
. | TRBV18 | 14 | CASSPPALKETQYF
. | TRBV4-1 | 14 | CASSYTTSQGGYTF